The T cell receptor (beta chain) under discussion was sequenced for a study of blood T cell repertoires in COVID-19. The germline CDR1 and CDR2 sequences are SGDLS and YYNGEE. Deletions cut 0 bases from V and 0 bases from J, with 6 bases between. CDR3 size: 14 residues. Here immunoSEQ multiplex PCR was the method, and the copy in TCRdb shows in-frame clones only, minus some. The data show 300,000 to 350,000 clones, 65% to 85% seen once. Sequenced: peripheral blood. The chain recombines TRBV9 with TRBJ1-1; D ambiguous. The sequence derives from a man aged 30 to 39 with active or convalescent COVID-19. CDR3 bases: TGTGCCAGCAGCGTAGCAGAAATGAACACTGAAGCTTTCTTT. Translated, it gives CASSVAEMNTEAFF.